There are many counts of the clone carrying this TCR beta chain. What it binds is unknown. Germline CDR1 and CDR2: MNHNS and SASEGT. The V end lost 4 bases, the J end lost 8 bases, and 17 bases lay between the germline ends. The CDR3 sequence is 14 residues long. This record comes from a study of Graves' ophthalmopathy and Graves' hyperthyroidism. Study observations and caveats: Sensitivity of roughly 88% and specificity of 70% to 84% were achieved when a 13-signature model separated ophthalmopathy from stable hyperthyroidism.

Scientists amplified the TCR beta CDR3 regions from RNA transcripts. First-round RT-PCR used HTBI primers; second-round multiplex PCR followed. MiXCR, run by TCRdb on the multiplex PCR reads, gives a single entry per CDR3 protein. Among some 1.1 million distinct CDR3 sequences listed, less than 45% were seen once. The sequence derives from an adult man with Graves' hyperthyroidism. The V call is TRBV6-1, the J call TRBJ1-1, with a weak D call TRBD1 (5 bases). The sequenced sample was peripheral blood or thyroid tissue (not recorded which). CDR3: CASSVRDSRAEAFF. As DNA, the CDR3 is TGTGCCAGCAGTGTTAGGGACTCCAGAGCCGAAGCTTTCTTT.